The 9 T cell receptor beta chains listed next were all sequenced from one sample in a study of a mutant IDH1 vaccine in newly diagnosed glioma. Data came from immunoSEQ multiplex PCR; TCRdb stores just in-frame clones and leaves some out. The sample shows about 51,000 clones, about 83% of them seen only once. Time point given: baseline, week 1 (first vaccination visit). This sample's treatment: pre-vaccination baseline after standard-of-care therapy. The sample here was PBMCs, taken from a glioma patient treated with radiotherapy, temozolomide or both. These receptor sequences come from a woman aged 40 to 50 with glioma.

This clone occurred a few times. The chain is built from TRBV5-1 and TRBJ2-7; 8 positions agree with TRBD1. Trimming removed 4 bases from V and 3 bases from J; junction bases left unmatched: 12. CDR1 is SGHRS, CDR2 YFSETQ, per germline. This CDR3 comprises 16 residues. The CDR3 sequence: CASSLQYRDRNYEQYF. The CDR3, as DNA: TGCGCCAGCAGCCTACAATACCGGGACAGGAACTACGAGCAGTACTTC.

The J gene is TRBJ1-5, the V gene TRBV9; a possible D gene is TRBD1 (5 bases). The CDR3 consists of 16 residues. Germline V gene data show CDR1 as SGDLS and CDR2 as YYNGEE. With 3 bases removed from V and 3 bases from J, the gap between germline ends came to 16 bases. This CDR3 is CASSGPGAWDNQPQHF. The DNA of the CDR3 is TGTGCCAGCAGCGGGCCCGGGGCATGGGACAATCAGCCCCAGCATTTT.

V and J are TRBV5-1 and TRBJ1-3; D remains unclear. CDR1 is SGHRS, CDR2 YFSETQ, per germline. V was pared by 4 bases and J by 0 bases, with 14 bases between. This CDR3 has 16 residues. The CDR3 spells CASSGSSSVSGNTIYF. The CDR3 region has the DNA TGCGCCAGCAGCGGGTCCAGCTCTGTCTCTGGAAACACCATATATTTT.

The chain is built from TRBV5-1 and TRBJ1-6; the D is unclear. Per the germline V gene, CDR1 is SGHRS and CDR2 is YFSETQ. The V end was cut by 5 bases, the J end by 10 bases, with 10 bases between. The CDR3 is 12 residues long. The CDR3 loop is CASRKGDSPLHF. In DNA, the CDR3 is TGCGCCAGCAGGAAGGGAGACTCACCCCTCCACTTT.

The J gene is TRBJ1-1, the V gene TRBV5-1, with 8 bases matching TRBD1. The CDR3 is 17 amino acids. The junction had 12 bases not matched to a gene; V was cut back by 4 bases and J by 1 base. CDR1 is SGHRS and CDR2 is YFSETQ in the germline V gene. The CDR3 DNA follows: TGCGCCAGCAGCCCCCCGACAGGGGCGGTGGGGAACACTGAAGCTTTCTTT. It specifies CASSPPTGAVGNTEAFF.

V and J are TRBV29-1 and TRBJ2-3; a possible D gene is TRBD1 (6 bases). Trimming took off 8 bases at V and 0 bases at J, with 18 bases between the two ends. The CDR3 runs to 15 residues. Germline assignment: CDR1 SQVTM and CDR2 ANQGSEA. In nucleotides, the CDR3 is TGCAGCACGAGACAGGAACCCGACAGCACAGATACGCAGTATTTT. Encoded protein: CSTRQEPDSTDTQYF.

The sample holds one count of this clone. V is TRBV6-1 and J is TRBJ2-7; D remains ambiguous. The CDR3 has 15 amino acids. V lost 2 bases, J lost 0 bases, and 11 bases lay in between. Germline V gene lookup returns CDR1 MNHNS and CDR2 SASEGT. CDR3: CASSELAFSSYEQYF. As DNA, the CDR3 is TGTGCCAGCAGTGAATTGGCTTTCAGCTCCTACGAGCAGTACTTC.

This clone was seen a handful of times. The genes are TRBV6-5 and TRBJ1-5, with D uncertain. Germline V CDR1 and CDR2: MNHEY, SVGAGI. Trimming shortened V by 0 bases and J by 5 bases, and 5 bases separated the two germline ends. This CDR3 region has 13 residues. DNA for the CDR3: TGTGCCAGCAGTTACTCGGTAGATCAGCCCCAGCATTTT. This translates into CASSYSVDQPQHF.

The chain employs TRBV27 and TRBJ2-7; D may match TRBD1 or TRBD2 (6 bases each). The CDR3 has 19 residues. Germline loops: CDR1 MNHEY, CDR2 SMNVEV (reference sequence). V was trimmed by 6 bases and J by 1 base, leaving 28 bases between them. The chain's CDR3 is CASSQSMRGGPPSSYEQYF. CDR3 DNA sequence: TGTGCCAGCAGCCAATCCATGCGAGGGGGGCCGCCTTCTTCCTACGAGCAGTACTTC.